This T cell receptor beta chain came from a study of blood T cell repertoires in COVID-19. About the research overall: The study drew acute and convalescent COVID-19 samples from the United States, Italy and Spain. Sources were T cells, B-cell-depleted T cells, or PBMCs; the material itself was cDNA or gDNA.

In the authors' methods: Estimation of nucleated cell counts was performed using reference gene primer amplification. Repertoires were generated with immunoSEQ multiplex PCR, while TCRdb's copy carries only in-frame clones and drops some. For V, J and clone size, that table is used; D and trimming come from the DNA. The table includes about 130,000 clones, about 82% detected once. Deletions cut 5 bases from V and 7 bases from J, with 20 bases between. Germline lookup yields CDR1 SGHAT and CDR2 FQNNGV. CDR3 length: 16 amino acids. Material for sequencing was peripheral blood. The sequence was obtained from a human donor in a cohort sampled during active COVID-19. V and J are TRBV11-2 and TRBJ1-4; D perhaps matches TRBD1 (5 bases). The CDR3 loop is CASSADPRVHFEKLFF. In nucleotides, the CDR3 is TGTGCCAGCAGCGCGGACCCCAGGGTGCATTTTGAAAAACTGTTTTTT.